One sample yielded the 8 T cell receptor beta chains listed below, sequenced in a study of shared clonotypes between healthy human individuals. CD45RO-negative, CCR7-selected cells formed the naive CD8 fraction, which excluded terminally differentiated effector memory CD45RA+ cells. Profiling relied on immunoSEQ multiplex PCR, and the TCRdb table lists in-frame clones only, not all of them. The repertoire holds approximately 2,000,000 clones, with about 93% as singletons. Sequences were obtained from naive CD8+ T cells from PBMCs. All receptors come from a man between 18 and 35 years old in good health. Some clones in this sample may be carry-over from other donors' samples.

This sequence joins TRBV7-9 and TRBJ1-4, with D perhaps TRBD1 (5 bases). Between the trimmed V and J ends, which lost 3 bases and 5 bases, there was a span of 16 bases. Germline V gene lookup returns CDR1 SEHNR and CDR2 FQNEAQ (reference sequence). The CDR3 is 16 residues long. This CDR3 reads CASSFFPGTENEKLFF. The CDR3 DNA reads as TGTGCCAGCAGCTTCTTCCCCGGGACGGAGAATGAAAAACTGTTTTTT.

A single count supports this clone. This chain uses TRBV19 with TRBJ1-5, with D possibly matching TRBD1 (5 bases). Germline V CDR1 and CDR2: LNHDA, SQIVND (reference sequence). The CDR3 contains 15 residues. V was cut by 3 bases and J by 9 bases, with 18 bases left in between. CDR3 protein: CASSIWTSGIPPQHF. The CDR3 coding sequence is TGTGCCAGTAGTATTTGGACAAGCGGGATACCGCCCCAGCATTTT.

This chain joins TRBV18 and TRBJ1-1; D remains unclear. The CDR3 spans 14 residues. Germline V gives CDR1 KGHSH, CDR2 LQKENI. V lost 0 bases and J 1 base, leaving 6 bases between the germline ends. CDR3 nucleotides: TGTGCCAGCTCACCACCGCCACCGAACACTGAAGCTTTCTTT. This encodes CASSPPPPNTEAFF.

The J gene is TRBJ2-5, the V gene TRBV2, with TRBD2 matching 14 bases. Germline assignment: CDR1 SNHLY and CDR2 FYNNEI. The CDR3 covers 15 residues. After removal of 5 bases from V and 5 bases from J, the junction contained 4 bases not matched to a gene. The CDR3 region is CASSRLAGGGETQYF. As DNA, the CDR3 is TGTGCCAGCAGTAGACTAGCGGGAGGGGGGGAGACCCAGTACTTC.

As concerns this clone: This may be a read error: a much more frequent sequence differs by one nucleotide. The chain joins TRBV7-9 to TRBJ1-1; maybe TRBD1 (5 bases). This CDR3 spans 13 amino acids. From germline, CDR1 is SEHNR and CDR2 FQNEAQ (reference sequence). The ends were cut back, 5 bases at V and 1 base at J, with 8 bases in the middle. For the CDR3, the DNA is TGTGCCAGCAGCGTCGGACAGAACACTGAAGCTTTCTTT. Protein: CASSVGQNTEAFF.

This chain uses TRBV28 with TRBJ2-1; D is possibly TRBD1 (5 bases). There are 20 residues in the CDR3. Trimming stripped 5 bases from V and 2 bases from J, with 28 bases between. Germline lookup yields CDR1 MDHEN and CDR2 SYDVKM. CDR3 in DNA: TGTGCCAGCAGTCAATTCGGACATGGGGCAGTAGGACCTCCCTACAATGAGCAGTTCTTC. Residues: CASSQFGHGAVGPPYNEQFF.

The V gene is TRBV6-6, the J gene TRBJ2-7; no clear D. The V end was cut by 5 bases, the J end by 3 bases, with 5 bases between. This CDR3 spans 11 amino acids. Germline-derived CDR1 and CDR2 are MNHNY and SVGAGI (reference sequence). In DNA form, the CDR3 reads TGTGCCAGCAGTACCAACTACGAGCAGTACTTC. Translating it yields CASSTNYEQYF.

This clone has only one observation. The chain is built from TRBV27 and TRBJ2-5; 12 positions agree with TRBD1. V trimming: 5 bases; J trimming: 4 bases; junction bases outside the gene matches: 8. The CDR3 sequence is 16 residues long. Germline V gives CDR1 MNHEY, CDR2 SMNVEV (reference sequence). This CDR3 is CASSPLGTGGPETQYF. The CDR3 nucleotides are TGTGCCAGCAGTCCCCTCGGGACAGGGGGCCCAGAGACCCAGTACTTC.